Given below is one TCR beta chain in context. The antigen it recognizes is unknown. No base-level quality is on record; no much larger clone is a single base apart. The sample's time point label, decoded: baseline before first vaccination. The vaccinee samples were drawn from two UK trials, COV001 and COV002, one of which was a single-blind randomized controlled phase 2/3 trial testing AZD1222 (ChAdOx1 nCoV-19) in healthy adults. Trial participant PBMC samples were collected at day 0 and day 28 after the second dose for TCRbeta chain sequencing. The CDR3 regions of human TCRbeta chains were analyzed by immunosequencing. As for how the authors treated the data: TCRs in the repertoires were matched against a reference library of SARS-CoV-2-specific TCRs that had been generated with the MIRA antigen-specificity platform. Breadth was defined as the fraction of unique TCRs that were SARS-CoV-2-associated, and depth was defined as the fraction of total T cells that were SARS-CoV-2-associated. Each spike-specific TCR was assigned to its reactive spike region and to a CD4 or CD8 class using the MIRA data. Log10-transformed breadth and depth values were compared by one-way ANOVA with Sidak's multiple comparisons tests. Not all clones reach the TCRdb copy of this immuneACCESS table, which keeps in-frame sequences only. Checked studies attribute under half of the gap to unresolved V genes and leave the rest unexplained. From that table come the V and J calls and clone size; the DNA was used to work out D and trimming. Counted in this sample were around 180,000 clones; more than 80% of them appeared once. The top ten clones comprise 6.9% of the sample.

The sample comes from a study of T cell responses to AZD1222 COVID-19 vaccine listed by TCRdb under 2021. For the wider study: AZD1222 recipients given second doses at about 4 weeks or at about 12 weeks were pooled, since spike-specific TCR depth and breadth were not found to differ between the two schedules. TCR sequencing covered 230 or so trial participants: around 210 given two doses of AZD1222 and about 26 given two doses of MenACWY control vaccine. Trial participants were enrolled by age into subgroups of 18-55, 56-69 and 70-plus years, and around 150, 28 and 57 TCR-sequenced participants, respectively, were included in these subgroups.

In the germline V gene, CDR1 corresponds to SGDLS and CDR2 to YYNGEE. Taken from cysteine to phenylalanine, the CDR3 has 14 residues. Only CDR3 DNA is held: 42 bases, read in frame from base 1. V lost 6 bases and J lost 0 bases; the stretch between them is 10 bases long. Findings and caveats that apply to the study as a whole: Because no day 14 peak-response samples were available, repertoires were characterized only after the peak T cell response. The 56-69-year group was small, and its depth increase did not reach significance, likely because of low power. The vaccine-associated CD4 TCRs covered the entire spike protein, and the dominant responses fell in regions 160-218 and 743-854. Participants were mostly white British, with more females than males. The authors suggested clonal diversity may have been underestimated. After two AZD1222 doses, both the breadth and the depth of spike-specific TCRs were significantly higher than at day 0 and than in MenACWY recipients. Only 5 to 7 AZD1222 recipients were SARS-CoV-2 seropositive at baseline, limiting conclusions about previously exposed vaccinees. Epitopes outside the regions mutated in the B.1.351 and B.1.1.7 variants were reportedly recognized by nearly half of the unique spike-specific TCRs.

The input for sequencing was peripheral blood, taken on day 0 of AZD1222 vaccination. Recombination connected TRBV9 to TRBJ1-3; the D gene identity is not certain. The clonotype was recovered from an adult in good health. The CDR3 here reads CASTGDVSGNTIYF. Here is the DNA: TGTGCCAGCACGGGCGATGTCTCTGGAAACACCATATATTTT. The CDR3 plus the reference TRBV9 and TRBJ1-3 genes for the other parts give the full variable domain: DSGVTQTPKHLITATGQRVTLRCSPRSGDLSVYWYQQSLDQGLQFLIQYYNGEERAKGNILERFSAQQFPDLHSELNLSSLELGDSALYFCASTGDVSGNTIYFGEGSWLTVV.